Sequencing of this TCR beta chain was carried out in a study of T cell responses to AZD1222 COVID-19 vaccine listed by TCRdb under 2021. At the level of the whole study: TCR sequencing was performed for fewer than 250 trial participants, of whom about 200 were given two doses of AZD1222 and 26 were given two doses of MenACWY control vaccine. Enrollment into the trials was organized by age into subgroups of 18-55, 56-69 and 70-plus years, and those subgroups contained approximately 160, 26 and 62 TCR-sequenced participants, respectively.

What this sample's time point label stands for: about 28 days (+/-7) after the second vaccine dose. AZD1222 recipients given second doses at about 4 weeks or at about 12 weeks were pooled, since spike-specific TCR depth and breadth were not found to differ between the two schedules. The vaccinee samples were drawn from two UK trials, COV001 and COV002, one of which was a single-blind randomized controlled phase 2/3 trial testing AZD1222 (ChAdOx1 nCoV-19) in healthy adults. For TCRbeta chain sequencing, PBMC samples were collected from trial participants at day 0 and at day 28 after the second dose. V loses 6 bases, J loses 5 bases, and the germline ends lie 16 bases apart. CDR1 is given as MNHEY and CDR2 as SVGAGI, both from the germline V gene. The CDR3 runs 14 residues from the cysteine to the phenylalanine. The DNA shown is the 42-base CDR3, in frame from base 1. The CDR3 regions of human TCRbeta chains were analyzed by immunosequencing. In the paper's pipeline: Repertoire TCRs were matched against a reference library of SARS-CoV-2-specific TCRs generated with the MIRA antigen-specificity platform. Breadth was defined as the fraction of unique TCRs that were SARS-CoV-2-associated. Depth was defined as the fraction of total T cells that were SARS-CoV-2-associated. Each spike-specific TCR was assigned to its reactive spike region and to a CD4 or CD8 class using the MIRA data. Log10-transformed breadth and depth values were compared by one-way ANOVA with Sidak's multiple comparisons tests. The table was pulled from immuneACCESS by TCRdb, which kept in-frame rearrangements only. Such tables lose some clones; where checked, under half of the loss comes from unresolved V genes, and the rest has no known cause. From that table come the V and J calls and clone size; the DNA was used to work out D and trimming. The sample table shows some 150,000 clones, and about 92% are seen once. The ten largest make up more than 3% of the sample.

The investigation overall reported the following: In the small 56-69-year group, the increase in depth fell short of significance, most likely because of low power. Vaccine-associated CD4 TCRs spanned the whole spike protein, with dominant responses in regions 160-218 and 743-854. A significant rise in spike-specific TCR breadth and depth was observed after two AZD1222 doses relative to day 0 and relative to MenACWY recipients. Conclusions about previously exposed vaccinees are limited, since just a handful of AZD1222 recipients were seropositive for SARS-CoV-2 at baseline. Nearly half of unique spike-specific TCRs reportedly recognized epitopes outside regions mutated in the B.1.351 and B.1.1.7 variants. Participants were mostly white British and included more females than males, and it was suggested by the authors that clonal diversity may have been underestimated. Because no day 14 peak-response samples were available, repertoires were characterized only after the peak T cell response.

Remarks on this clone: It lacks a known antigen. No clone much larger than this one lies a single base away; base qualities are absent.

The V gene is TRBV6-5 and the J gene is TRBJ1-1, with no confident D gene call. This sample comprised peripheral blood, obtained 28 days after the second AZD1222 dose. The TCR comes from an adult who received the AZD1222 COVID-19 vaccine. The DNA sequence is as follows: TGTGCCAGCAGGGTCCGGGGTTCGAGGACTGAAGCTTTCTTT. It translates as CASRVRGSRTEAFF.